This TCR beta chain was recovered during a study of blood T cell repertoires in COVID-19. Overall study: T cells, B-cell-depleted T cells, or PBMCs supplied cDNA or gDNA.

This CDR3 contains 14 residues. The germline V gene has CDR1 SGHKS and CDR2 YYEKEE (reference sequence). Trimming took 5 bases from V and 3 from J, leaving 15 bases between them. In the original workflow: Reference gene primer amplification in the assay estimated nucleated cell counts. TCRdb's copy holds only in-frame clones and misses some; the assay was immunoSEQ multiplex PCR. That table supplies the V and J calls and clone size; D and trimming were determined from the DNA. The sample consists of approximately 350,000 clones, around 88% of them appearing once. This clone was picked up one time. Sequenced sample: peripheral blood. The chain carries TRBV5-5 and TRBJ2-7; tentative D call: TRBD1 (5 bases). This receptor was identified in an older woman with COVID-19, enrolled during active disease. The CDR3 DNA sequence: TGTGCCAGCAGTTATGTTGGGGCCGACTACGAGCAGTACTTC. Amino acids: CASSYVGADYEQYF.